The present T cell receptor (beta chain) was sequenced within a study of OX40 agonist ivuxolimab in advanced cancers. V gave up 9 bases and J gave up 1 base, with 23 bases separating them. This CDR3 has 17 residues. CDR1 and CDR2 from the germline V gene are LNHDA and SQIVND (reference sequence). The method was immunoSEQ multiplex PCR; TCRdb's version includes in-frame clones alone and lacks a portion of them. The table lists tens of thousands of clones, about 87% of them singletons. The chain links TRBV19 to TRBJ2-3; D possibly matches TRBD1 or TRBD2 (5 bases each). This TCR was recovered from an adult with an advanced solid tumor such as melanoma, head and neck, liver or kidney cancer. The source was CD4+ or CD8+ T cells sorted from blood, collected in a trial of the OX40 agonist ivuxolimab. In nucleotides, the CDR3 is TGTGCCAGCAGACGAGGCAGGGACGGCTGGGGCACAGATACGCAGTATTTT. Protein sequence: CASRRGRDGWGTDTQYF.